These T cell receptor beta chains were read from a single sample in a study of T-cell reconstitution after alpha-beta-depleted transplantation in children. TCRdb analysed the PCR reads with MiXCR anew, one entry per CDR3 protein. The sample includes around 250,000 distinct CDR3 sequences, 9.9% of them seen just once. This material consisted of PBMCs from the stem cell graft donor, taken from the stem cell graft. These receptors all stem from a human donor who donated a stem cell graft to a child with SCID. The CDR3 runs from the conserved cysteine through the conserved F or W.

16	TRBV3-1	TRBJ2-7	CASSQDFPGQGYEQYF
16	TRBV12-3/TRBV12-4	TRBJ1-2	CASSLGWANINYGYTF
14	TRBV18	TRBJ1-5	CASSLGNSNQPQHF
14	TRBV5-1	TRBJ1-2	CASSLVGREGGYTF
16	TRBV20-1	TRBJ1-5	CSARSGGDYSNQPQHF
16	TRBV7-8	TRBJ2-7	CASSDPRMGVNYEQYF
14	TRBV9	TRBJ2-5	CASSVVDSRETQYF
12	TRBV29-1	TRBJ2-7	CSVEDGVGEQYF
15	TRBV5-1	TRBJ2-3	CASRYEEHPTDTQYF
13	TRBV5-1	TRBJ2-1	CASSLGQYNEQFF
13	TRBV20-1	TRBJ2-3	CSAIRGGQDTQYF
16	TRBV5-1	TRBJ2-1	CASSPTVAVTYNEQFF
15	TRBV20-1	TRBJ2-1	CCARIPGLAGNEQFF
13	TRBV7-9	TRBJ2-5	CASRRQGQETQYF
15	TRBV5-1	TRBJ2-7	CASSLVVGQRDEQYF
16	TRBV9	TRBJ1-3	CASSAHRGGQENTIYF
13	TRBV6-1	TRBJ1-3	CASSPYARNTIYF
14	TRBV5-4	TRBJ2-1	CASAGSPSYNEQFF
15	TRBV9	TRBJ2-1	CASSKVQGRRNEQFF
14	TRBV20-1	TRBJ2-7	CSVQGTGGSYEQYF
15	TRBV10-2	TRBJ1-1	CASSDLRRWRGEAFF
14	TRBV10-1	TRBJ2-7	CASSTGTIINEQYF
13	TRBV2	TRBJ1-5	CASSLRTYQPQHF
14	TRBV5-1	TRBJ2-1	CASSFIGERNEQFF
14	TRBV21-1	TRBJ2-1	CASSRAGGGNEQFF
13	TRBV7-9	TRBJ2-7	CASSLLDGYEQYF
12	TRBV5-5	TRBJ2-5	CASSRPVETQYF
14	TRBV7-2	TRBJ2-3	CASSLGGRVPTQYF
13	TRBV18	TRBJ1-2	CASSPDRSYGYTF
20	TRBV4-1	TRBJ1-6	CASSRSDRTGNVSYNSPLHF
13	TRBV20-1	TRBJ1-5	CSVLTGAYQPQHF
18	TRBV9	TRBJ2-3	CASSVEVGGSPITDTQYF
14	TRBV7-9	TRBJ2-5	CASSLVQLRETQYF
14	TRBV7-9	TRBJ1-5	CASSLAHEDQPQHF
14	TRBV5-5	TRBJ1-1	CASSREQGGTEAFF
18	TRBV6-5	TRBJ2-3	CASSSSPGLAGPYDTQYF
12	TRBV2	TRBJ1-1	CASTSEDTEAFF
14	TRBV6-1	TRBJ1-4	CASSRGQADEKLFF
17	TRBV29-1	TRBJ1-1	CSVDGSALGGDVTEAFF
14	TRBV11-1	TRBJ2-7	CASRPDSLAYEQYF
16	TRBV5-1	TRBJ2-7	CASSSITGPSSYEQYF
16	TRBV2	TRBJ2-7	CASSETSGTAHYEQYF
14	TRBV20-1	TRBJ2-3	CSASLAGGIVVQYF
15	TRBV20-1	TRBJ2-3	CSARGPGLARDTQYF
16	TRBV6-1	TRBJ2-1	CASSPLDRVRSNEQFF
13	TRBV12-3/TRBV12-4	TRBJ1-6	CASSILDVSPLHF
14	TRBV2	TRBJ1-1	CASSDLGGRTEAFF
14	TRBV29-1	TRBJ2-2	CSVERESNTGELFF
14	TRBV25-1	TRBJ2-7	CASSEKTPPYEQYF
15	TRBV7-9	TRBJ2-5	CASSLAGPSVETQYF
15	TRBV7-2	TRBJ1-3	CASSLGGARGNTIYF
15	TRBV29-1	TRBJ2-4	CSGITQGAAKNIQYF
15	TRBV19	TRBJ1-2	CASSVAGTGGYGYTF
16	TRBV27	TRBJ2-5	CASRGLAGGFKETQYF